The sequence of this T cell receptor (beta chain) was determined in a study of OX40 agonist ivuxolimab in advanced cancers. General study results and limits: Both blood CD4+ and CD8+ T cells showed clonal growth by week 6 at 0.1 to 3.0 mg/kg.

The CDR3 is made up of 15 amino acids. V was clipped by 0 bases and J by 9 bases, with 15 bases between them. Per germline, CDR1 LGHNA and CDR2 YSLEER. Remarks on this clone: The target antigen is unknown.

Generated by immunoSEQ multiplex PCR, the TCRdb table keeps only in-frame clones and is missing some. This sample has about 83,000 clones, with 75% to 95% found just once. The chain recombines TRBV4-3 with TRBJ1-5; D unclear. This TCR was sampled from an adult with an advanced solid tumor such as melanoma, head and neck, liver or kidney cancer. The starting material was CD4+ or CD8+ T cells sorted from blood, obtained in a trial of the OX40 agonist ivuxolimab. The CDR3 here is CASSQDLGGLGPQHF. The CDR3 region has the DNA TGCGCCAGCAGCCAAGATTTAGGTGGGTTAGGGCCCCAGCATTTT.